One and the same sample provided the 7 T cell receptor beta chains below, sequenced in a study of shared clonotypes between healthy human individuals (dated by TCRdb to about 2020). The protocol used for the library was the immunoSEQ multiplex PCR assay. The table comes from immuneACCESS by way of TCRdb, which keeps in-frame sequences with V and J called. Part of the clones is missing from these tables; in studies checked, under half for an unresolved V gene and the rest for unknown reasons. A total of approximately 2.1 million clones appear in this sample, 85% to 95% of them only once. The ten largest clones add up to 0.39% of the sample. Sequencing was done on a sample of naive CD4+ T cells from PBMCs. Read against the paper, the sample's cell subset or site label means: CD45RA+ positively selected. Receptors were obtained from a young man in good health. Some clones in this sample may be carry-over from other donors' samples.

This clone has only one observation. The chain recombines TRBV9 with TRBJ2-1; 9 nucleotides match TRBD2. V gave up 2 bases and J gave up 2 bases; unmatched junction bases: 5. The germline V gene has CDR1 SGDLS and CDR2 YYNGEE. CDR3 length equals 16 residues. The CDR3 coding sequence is TGTGCCAGCAGCGTGGGTGGACTAGCGACCTACAATGAGCAGTTCTTC. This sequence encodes CASSVGGLATYNEQFF.

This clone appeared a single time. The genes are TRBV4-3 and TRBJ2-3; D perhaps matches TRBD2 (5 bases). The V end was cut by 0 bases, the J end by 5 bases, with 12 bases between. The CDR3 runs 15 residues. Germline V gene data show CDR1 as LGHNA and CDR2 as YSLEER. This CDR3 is CASSQDIRGRDTQYF. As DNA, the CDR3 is TGCGCCAGCAGCCAAGATATACGGGGTAGAGATACGCAGTATTTT.

The CDR3 reads CSARTGLGGDTEAFF. The DNA of the CDR3 is TGCAGCGCAAGGACAGGGTTAGGTGGGGACACTGAAGCTTTCTTT. The chain recombines TRBV29-1 with TRBJ1-1, with 8 nucleotides matching TRBD1. There are 15 residues in the CDR3. Germline CDR1 reads SQVTM; CDR2 reads ANQGSEA. V was clipped by 7 bases and J by 3 bases; unmatched bases: 13.

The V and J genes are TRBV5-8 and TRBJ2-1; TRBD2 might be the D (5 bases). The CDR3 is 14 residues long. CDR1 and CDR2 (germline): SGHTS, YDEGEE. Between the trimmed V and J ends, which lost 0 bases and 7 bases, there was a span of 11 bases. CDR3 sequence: CASSLATSFNEQFF. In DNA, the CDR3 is TGTGCCAGCAGCTTGGCCACTAGTTTTAATGAGCAGTTCTTC.

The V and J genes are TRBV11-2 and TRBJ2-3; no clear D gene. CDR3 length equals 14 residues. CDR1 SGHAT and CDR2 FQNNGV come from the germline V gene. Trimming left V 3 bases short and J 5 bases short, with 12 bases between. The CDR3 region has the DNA TGTGCCAGCAGCTTCTCACCAAACGAAGATACGCAGTATTTT. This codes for CASSFSPNEDTQYF.

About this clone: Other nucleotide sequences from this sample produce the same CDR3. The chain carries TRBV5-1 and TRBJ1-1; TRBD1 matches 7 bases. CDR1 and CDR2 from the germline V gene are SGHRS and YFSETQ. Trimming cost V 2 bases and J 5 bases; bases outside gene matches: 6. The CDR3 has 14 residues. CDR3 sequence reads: CASSFTGEGTEAFF. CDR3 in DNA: TGCGCCAGCAGCTTTACAGGGGAGGGAACTGAAGCTTTCTTT.

As DNA, the CDR3 is TGTGCCAGCAGCCTCGACCAAATCCTTACAGGGGGCGATGGCTACACCTTC. It translates to CASSLDQILTGGDGYTF. The V call is TRBV7-9, the J call TRBJ1-2, with 9 bases lining up with TRBD1. Trimming at V came to 5 bases and at J to 6 bases, leaving 16 bases not matched to a gene. CDR3 length equals 17 residues. Germline loops: CDR1 SEHNR, CDR2 FQNEAQ (reference sequence).